A single sample gave rise to the 18 T cell receptor beta chains below, sequenced in a study of tumor and adjacent non-tumor tissue in lung cancer. RNA was extracted from bulk tissue without any cell sorting. TCRbeta libraries were built with three rounds of nested PCR, modified from ARM-PCR. TCRdb called the multiplex PCR reads again in MiXCR, with one record for every CDR3 protein. This repertoire shows some 77,000 distinct CDR3 sequences, about two thirds found once; its top ten account for roughly 12%. Sequences were obtained from lung tumor tissue. All receptors come from an older woman with non-small cell lung cancer.

This clonotype showed up just a few times. This may stem from a read error, because a much larger clone lies one nucleotide away. The chain recombines TRBV28 with TRBJ1-4, with D maybe TRBD1 (6 bases). In germline, CDR1 is MDHEN, CDR2 SYDVKM. The CDR3 length is 11 residues. The CDR3 region is CVSSLQGQLFF. The CDR3, as DNA: TGTGTCAGCAGTTTACAGGGCCAACTGTTTTTT.

To note about this clonotype: The final CDR3 position lacks the conserved phenylalanine or tryptophan, pointing to a likely read error. The DNA is left out, because the CDR3 cannot be placed on it with certainty; the CDR3 is given as TCRdb lists it. This chain connects TRBV29-1 to TRBJ2-7; the D call in the table, TRBD1, was not verified against the DNA. The CDR3 region is 13 residues in length, termini included. Germline V lookup: CDR1 SQVTM, CDR2 ANQGSEA. CDR3 amino acids: CSVRAGASYEQYY.

Comment on this clonotype: Possible read error: a much larger clone is one base away. The chain carries TRBV20-1 and TRBJ2-1; D ambiguous. Germline V lookup: CDR1 DFQATT, CDR2 SNEGSKA (reference sequence). The CDR3 covers 14 residues. V was cut by 3 bases and J by 0 bases, with 9 bases left in between. CDR3 in DNA: TGCAGTGCTAGGTTACCTTCCTCCTACAATGAGCAGTTCTTC. Translation gives CSARLPSSYNEQFF.

Regarding this clonotype: One end of the junction does not line up with germline, which may come from a read error. This sequence joins TRBV11-1 and TRBJ2-1, with D tentatively TRBD1 (6 bases). Germline lookup yields CDR1 SGHAT and CDR2 FQDESV (reference sequence). The CDR3 consists of 14 residues. The DNA for the CDR3 is TGCGCCAGCAGCGTCATCCCTAAGGGGGATGAGCAATTCTTC. This gives the protein CASSVIPKGDEQFF. The entire variable domain, with the rest obtained from reference TRBV11-1 and TRBJ2-1, is as follows: EAEVAQSPRYKITEKSQAVAFWCDPISGHATLYWYRQILGQGPELLVQFQDESVVDDSQLPKDRFSAERLKGVDSTLKIQPAELGDSAMYLCASSVIPKGDEQFFGPGTRLTVL.

Of note for this clonotype: One junction end disagrees with the germline gene, perhaps due to a read error. This CDR3 reads CASSLAMGVNTRELFF. In DNA form, the CDR3 reads TGTGCCAGCAGTTTGGCCATGGGAGTCAACACCAGGGAGCTGTTCTTT. The chain is built from TRBV5-4 and TRBJ2-2; perhaps D is TRBD1 or TRBD2 (5 bases each). Germline V gene lookup returns CDR1 SGHNT and CDR2 YYREEE (reference sequence). The CDR3 contains 16 residues.

A word on this clonotype: The CDR3 does not end in the conserved phenylalanine or tryptophan, so this is likely a read error. The rearrangement joins TRBV4-1 to TRBJ1-2; D perhaps matches TRBD1 (6 bases). CDR1 is MGHRA, CDR2 YSYEKL, per germline. The CDR3 loop spans 16 amino acids. Here the CDR3 reads CASSQRDRNRKYGYTL. The CDR3 DNA reads as TGTGCCAGCAGCCAAAGAGACAGGAACCGGAAGTATGGCTACACCCTC.

This clonotype was observed many times. The genes are TRBV5-4 and TRBJ1-3; no definite D call. The CDR3 is 12 residues long. V gave up 5 bases and J gave up 0 bases, with 3 bases separating them. Germline V gives CDR1 SGHNT, CDR2 YYREEE (reference sequence). The CDR3 DNA follows: TGTGCCAGCAGTGCCTCTGGAAACACCATATATTTT. Translation: CASSASGNTIYF.

About this clonotype: A junction boundary mismatches the germline segment, possibly from a read error. The V and J genes are TRBV10-3 and TRBJ2-3; 8 bases are shared with TRBD2. Germline CDR1 reads ENHRY; CDR2 reads SYGVKD. This CDR3 is 15 amino acids long. DNA for the CDR3: TGTGTCATCAGGGAGGGCGGGAGGATACCAAATACGCAGTATTTT. Translation: CVIREGGRIPNTQYF.

This clonotype was observed once. Since a much larger clone is just one base distant, this may be a read error. J is TRBJ2-7 and V is TRBV11-2, with D unresolved. Trimming stripped 2 bases from V and 3 bases from J, with 14 bases between. CDR3 size: 15 residues. Germline CDR1 and CDR2: SGHAT and FQNNGV. The CDR3, as DNA: TGTGCCAGCAGCTTATCGGCTTCTAGTTTCTACGAGCAGTACTTC. Encoded protein: CASSLSASSFYEQYF.

With regard to this clonotype: Germline is not matched at one junction end, which may reflect a read error. The chain is built from TRBV7-9 and TRBJ1-6; D is unclear. The CDR3 is 13 residues long. CDR1 is SEHNR, CDR2 FQNEAQ, per germline (reference sequence). CDR3 in amino acids: CASSPPYNSHLHF. The CDR3, as DNA: TGTGCAAGCAGCCCCCCCTATAATTCACACCTCCACTTT.

As regards this clonotype: This CDR3 is missing its conserved last phenylalanine or tryptophan, likely due to a read error. The chain links TRBV29-1 to TRBJ2-1; no clear D gene. The germline V gene encodes CDR1 SQVTM and CDR2 ANQGSEA. Trimming pared 4 bases from V and 6 bases from J, leaving 13 bases between. The CDR3 length is 13 residues. The CDR3 here is CSVVVGRLNEQFL. As DNA, the CDR3 is TGCAGCGTTGTGGTGGGAAGGCTCAATGAGCAGTTCTTA.

This clonotype has only a few counts. The chain employs TRBV5-1 and TRBJ2-6; TRBD2 is a possible D gene (6 bases). The V and J ends lost 0 bases and 4 bases respectively, with 8 bases between them. The CDR3 spans 15 residues. Germline V gene sequence: CDR1 SGHRS, CDR2 YFSETQ. In DNA, the CDR3 is TGCGCCAGCAGCTTGGTACGGGGGGGGGCCAACGTCCTGACTTTC. Translation gives CASSLVRGGANVLTF.

Ten or more counts support this clonotype. The J gene is TRBJ2-4, the V gene TRBV28, with 13 bases that match TRBD2. V lost 6 bases and J lost 3; bases outside the gene matches: 8. Germline values: CDR1 MDHEN, CDR2 SYDVKM. The CDR3 runs 17 residues. CDR3 sequence reads: CASRSGLAGVIKNIQYF. The CDR3 DNA follows: TGTGCCAGCAGATCTGGACTAGCGGGAGTGATCAAAAACATTCAGTACTTC. Combining the CDR3 with reference TRBV28 and TRBJ2-4 gives the whole variable domain DVKVTQSSRYLVKRTGEKVFLECVQDMDHENMFWYRQDPGLGLRLIYFSYDVKMKEKGDIPEGYSVSREKKERFSLILESASTNQTSMYLCASRSGLAGVIKNIQYFGAGTRLSVL.

This clonotype was counted only a few times. This sequence may be a read error, since a much larger clone differs from it by one base. The V gene is TRBV5-6, the J gene TRBJ2-3; maybe TRBD2 (7 bases). The V gene's germline CDR1 is SGHDT and CDR2 YYEEEE. The CDR3 spans 14 residues. The CDR3 is CVSSFGGHTDTQYF. The CDR3 bases are TGTGTCAGCAGCTTCGGGGGGCACACAGATACGCAGTATTTT.

The chain employs TRBV12-3 or TRBV12-4 and TRBJ2-3; D tentatively fits TRBD1 or TRBD2 (5 bases each). The CDR3 sequence is 14 residues long. V was clipped by 9 bases and J by 3 bases, with 16 bases between them. Here the CDR3 reads CARTWTGATDTQYF. In nucleotides, the CDR3 is TGTGCCAGGACCTGGACCGGGGCGACAGATACGCAGTATTTT.

This clonotype was picked up one time. V and J are TRBV4-1 and TRBJ2-4; 13 bases map to TRBD2. The CDR3 has 20 residues. Germline CDR1 MGHRA, CDR2 YSYEKL. J was trimmed by 9 bases and V by 1 base; bases with no gene match: 18. CDR3 protein: CASSQVMVVRTSGRDGIQYF. Here the CDR3 DNA reads TGCGCCAGCAGCCAAGTTATGGTGGTGCGGACTAGCGGGAGAGACGGCATTCAGTACTTC.

Of note for this clonotype: This clone may be a read error of a much larger clone one base away. The CDR3 coding sequence is TGCAGTGCTAGAGAGGGACTGGGGGCCAAAAACATTCAGTACTTC. Its translation is CSAREGLGAKNIQYF. The chain has TRBV20-1 and TRBJ2-4; D is possibly TRBD2 (6 bases). V dropped 0 bases and J dropped 1 base, with 10 bases sitting between them. Germline V gene lookup returns CDR1 DFQATT and CDR2 SNEGSKA (reference sequence). The CDR3 extends over 15 amino acids.

A word on this clonotype: A much more abundant neighbour one base away suggests this may be a read error. The chain uses TRBV6-1 and TRBJ1-5, with D perhaps TRBD1 (5 bases). The ends were cut back, 11 bases at V and 0 bases at J, with 14 bases in the middle. From germline, CDR1 is MNHNS and CDR2 SASEGT. The CDR3 is 14 amino acids. The CDR3 region is CACLIRGSNQPQHF. The CDR3, as DNA: TGTGCCTGCCTCATAAGGGGTAGCAATCAGCCCCAGCATTTT.